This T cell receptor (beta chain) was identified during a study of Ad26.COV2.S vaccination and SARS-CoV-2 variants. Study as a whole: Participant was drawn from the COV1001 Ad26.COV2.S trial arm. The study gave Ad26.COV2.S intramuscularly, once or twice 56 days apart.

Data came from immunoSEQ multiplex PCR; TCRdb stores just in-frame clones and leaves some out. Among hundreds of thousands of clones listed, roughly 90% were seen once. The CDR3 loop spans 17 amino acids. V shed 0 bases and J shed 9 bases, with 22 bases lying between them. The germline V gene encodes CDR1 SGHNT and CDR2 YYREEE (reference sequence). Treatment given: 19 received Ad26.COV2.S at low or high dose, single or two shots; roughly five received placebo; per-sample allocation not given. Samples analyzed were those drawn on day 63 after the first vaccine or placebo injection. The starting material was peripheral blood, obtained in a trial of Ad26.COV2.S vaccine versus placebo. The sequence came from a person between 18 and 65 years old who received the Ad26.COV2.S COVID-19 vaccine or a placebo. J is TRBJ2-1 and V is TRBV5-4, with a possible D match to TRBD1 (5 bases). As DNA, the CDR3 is TGTGCCAGCAGCTTGGGGGGTAGGATTAGAGAAGGGGCTGAGCAGTTCTTC. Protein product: CASSLGGRIREGAEQFF.